This note documents a single T cell receptor beta chain sequence. Its antigen is unknown. The data were obtained in a study of T-cell reconstitution after alpha-beta-depleted transplantation in children. The study, taken as a whole, reports: Alpha-beta T cells about two months after transplant reportedly derived from several hundred expanded graft clones.

The CDR3 runs to 15 residues. Germline V gene data show CDR1 as LGHDT and CDR2 as YNNKEL (reference sequence). Losses at the gene ends were 2 bases for V and 9 bases for J; bases not matched to a gene: 11. It was with unique molecular identifiers that the TCRbeta library was prepared. TCRdb reprocessed the PCR reads with MiXCR, giving one entry per CDR3 protein. Of 900,000 or so distinct CDR3 sequences in the sample, around 15% are singletons; the top ten hold around 5%. The sequence was collected from a male patient younger than 18 who had a stem cell transplant for acute lymphoblastic leukemia, so the T cells may come from the graft donor. V and J are TRBV3-1 and TRBJ2-3; 7 bases are shared with TRBD1. The sequenced sample was PBMCs, mostly from graft donor cells, obtained 360 days after TCRalphabeta/CD19-depleted stem cell transplant. The CDR3 DNA sequence: TGTGCCAGCAGCCAAACGGGACAGTCAATCGTAACGCAGTATTTT. Translated, it gives CASSQTGQSIVTQYF.